Listed here are 22 T cell receptor beta chains from one sample, sequenced in a study of PD-1 blockade in classical Hodgkin lymphoma (TCRdb year 2020). To prepare the library, the immunoSEQ multiplex PCR assay was applied. This is the immuneACCESS table as TCRdb keeps it, with only in-frame sequences that have V and J called. A part of the clones is gone; compared with another copy, unresolved V genes explain less than half, and the rest is unexplained. Counted in this sample were 53,000 or so clones; roughly 80% of them appeared once. Clones ranked in the top ten supply roughly 15% of the sample. The sample's time point label, in plain terms: cycle 1 day 1 (C1D1), immediately before nivolumab initiation. All trial patients had relapsed after autologous stem cell transplantation, with cohorts A, B and C differing in prior brentuximab vedotin exposure. The sequenced sample was peripheral blood mononuclear cells (PBMCs), obtained at baseline. The receptors shown here come from a human donor with classical Hodgkin lymphoma.

V is TRBV10-3 and J is TRBJ1-2; no clear D. The germline V gene has CDR1 ENHRY and CDR2 SYGVKD. This CDR3 has 13 residues. Trimming left V 2 bases short and J 4 bases short, with 8 bases between. The DNA for the CDR3 is TGTGCCATCAGTGAGGGGGAGGGCTATGGCTACACCTTC. Its translation: CAISEGEGYGYTF.

This sequence joins TRBV5-4 and TRBJ1-3; D unresolved. V lost 3 bases to trimming and J lost 4 bases, with 2 bases between them. Germline V gives CDR1 SGHNT, CDR2 YYREEE (reference sequence). The CDR3 has 11 amino acids. CDR3 DNA: TGTGCCAGCAGCTCCGGAAACACCATATATTTT. Amino acids: CASSSGNTIYF.

The chain links TRBV6-1 to TRBJ2-2, with 9 bases that match TRBD2. J was trimmed by 10 bases and V by 1 base; bases with no gene match: 7. CDR3 length equals 15 residues. CDR1 is MNHNS and CDR2 is SASEGT in the germline V gene. DNA of the CDR3: TGTGCCAGCAGTGAAGTCGCGGGAGGGCCCGTGGAGCTGTTTTTT. It specifies CASSEVAGGPVELFF.

The chain uses TRBV4-2 and TRBJ2-3; D is perhaps TRBD1 or TRBD2 (6 bases each). The CDR3 loop spans 16 amino acids. CDR1 and CDR2 (germline): LGHNA, YNFKEQ. V lost 1 base to trimming and J lost 6 bases, with 17 bases between them. Here the CDR3 reads CASSQGGGSGPDTQYF. DNA for the CDR3: TGTGCCAGCAGCCAAGGAGGGGGTAGCGGCCCGGATACGCAGTATTTT.

This clone is a singleton in its sample. The genes are TRBV18 and TRBJ2-5; 11 positions agree with TRBD2. With 4 bases clipped from V and 6 bases from J, the junction kept 7 bases outside the gene matches. Per germline, CDR1 KGHSH and CDR2 LQKENI. The CDR3 runs to 15 residues. This chain's CDR3 is CASSLLLAGGKTQYF. The DNA of the CDR3 is TGTGCCAGCTCACTTCTCCTAGCGGGAGGAAAGACCCAGTACTTC.

The chain joins TRBV7-2 to TRBJ2-5; D is ambiguous. Germline values: CDR1 SGHTA, CDR2 FQGNSA. The V end lost 1 base, the J end lost 2 bases, and 11 bases lay between the germline ends. The CDR3 is 15 residues long. CDR3 sequence: CASSLVGPAQETQYF. The CDR3 DNA sequence: TGTGCCAGCAGCTTAGTAGGTCCAGCACAAGAGACCCAGTACTTC.

V is TRBV6-1 and J is TRBJ1-1, with no clear D. This CDR3 contains 12 residues. The V gene's germline CDR1 is MNHNS and CDR2 SASEGT. Trimming pared 7 bases from V and 7 bases from J, leaving 13 bases between. This chain's CDR3 is CASKRIKSEAFF. For the CDR3, the DNA is TGTGCCAGCAAAAGGATAAAAAGTGAAGCTTTCTTT.

The chain has TRBV30 and TRBJ1-2, with TRBD1 as a possible D gene (5 bases). The germline V gene encodes CDR1 GTSNPN and CDR2 SVGIG (reference sequence). V lost 7 bases, J lost 8 bases, and 20 bases lay in between. This CDR3 spans 13 amino acids. This CDR3 is CASSRRQGRGYTF. For the CDR3, the DNA is TGTGCCTCCTCCCGCCGCCAGGGTAGGGGCTACACCTTC. Full variable domain (rest looked up from reference TRBV30 and TRBJ1-2): SQTIHQWPATLVQPVGSPLSLECTVEGTSNPNLYWYRQAAGRGLQLLFYSVGIGQISSEVPQNLSASRPQDRQFILSSKKLLLSDSGFYLCASSRRQGRGYTFGSGTRLTVV.

V usage is TRBV2 and J usage is TRBJ1-2, with D possibly being TRBD1 (5 bases). V was clipped by 9 bases and J by 2 bases, with 13 bases between them. The length of the CDR3 is 13 residues. The germline CDR1 and CDR2 sequences are SNHLY and FYNNEI. The chain's CDR3 is CASHSDSNYGYTF. CDR3 sequence (DNA): TGTGCCAGTCACTCCGACAGCAACTATGGCTACACCTTC.

This clone has just one count. The chain recombines TRBV2 with TRBJ2-5; TRBD1 might be the D (6 bases). This CDR3 is built from 14 residues. The germline gives CDR1 SNHLY, CDR2 FYNNEI. V was trimmed by 6 bases and J by 2 bases, leaving 13 bases between them. DNA for the CDR3: TGTGCCAGCAGGCGGACAGATTATCAAGAGACCCAGTACTTC. This gives the protein CASRRTDYQETQYF.

The chain combines TRBV5-1 with TRBJ1-1; D perhaps matches TRBD1 (6 bases). The V end was cut by 1 base, the J end by 8 bases, with 9 bases between. There are 12 residues in the CDR3. Germline assignment: CDR1 SGHRS and CDR2 YFSETQ. The CDR3 DNA sequence: TGCGCCAGCAGCTTGCAAGGGGGAGAAGCTTTCTTT. It is translated as CASSLQGGEAFF.

This rearrangement joins TRBV2 to TRBJ2-2; no firm D call. Trimming left V 5 bases short and J 1 base short, with 2 bases between. CDR3 length: 12 amino acids. Germline V gene sequence: CDR1 SNHLY, CDR2 FYNNEI. CDR3: CASSKNTGELFF. The CDR3 nucleotides are TGTGCCAGCAGTAAGAACACCGGGGAGCTGTTTTTT.

This clone was picked up one time. The chain links TRBV4-2 to TRBJ2-3, with 8 bases fitting TRBD2. The CDR3 is 16 amino acids. CDR1 is LGHNA and CDR2 is YNFKEQ in the germline V gene. The V segment lost 0 bases and the J segment 1 base; nucleotides outside the gene matches: 3. This chain's CDR3 is CASSQDRAGGTDTQYF. The CDR3 coding sequence is TGTGCCAGCAGCCAAGATCGAGCGGGGGGCACAGATACGCAGTATTTT.

This clone occurred once. The chain carries TRBV6-5 and TRBJ2-1; 9 bases are a match to TRBD1. The CDR3 is 14 residues long. Trimming took 4 bases from V and 6 from J; bases not matched to a gene: 4. Germline CDR1 and CDR2: MNHEY and SVGAGI. CDR3 in amino acids: CASSSETGGNEQFF. The CDR3 nucleotides read TGTGCCAGCAGTTCAGAGACAGGGGGCAATGAGCAGTTCTTC.

This clone has a single count. This chain links TRBV19 with TRBJ2-1, with TRBD1 matching 7 bases. The CDR3 contains 13 residues. V trimming: 4 bases; J trimming: 10 bases; junction bases outside the gene matches: 7. Germline CDR1 LNHDA, CDR2 SQIVND (reference sequence). DNA of the CDR3: TGTGCCAGTAGTACACAGGGGCAAGAGGAGCAGTTCTTC. Amino acid sequence: CASSTQGQEEQFF.

V is TRBV2 and J is TRBJ1-3, with D possibly TRBD1 on 5 matching bases. Trimming took off 6 bases at V and 1 base at J, with 10 bases between the two ends. This CDR3 is 14 amino acids long. Germline CDR1 and CDR2: SNHLY and FYNNEI. CDR3 residues: CASSQQESGNTIYF. The DNA for the CDR3 is TGTGCCAGCAGCCAACAGGAATCTGGAAACACCATATATTTT.

This chain links TRBV6-5 with TRBJ2-1; D ambiguous. The CDR3 loop spans 14 amino acids. Between the trimmed V and J ends, which lost 2 bases and 9 bases, there was a span of 14 bases. Germline CDR1 reads MNHEY; CDR2 reads SVGAGI. CDR3: CASSYGPPRGEQFF. Written as DNA, the CDR3 is TGTGCCAGCAGTTACGGCCCCCCTAGAGGTGAGCAGTTCTTC.

This clone was seen a handful of times. The chain recombines TRBV7-3 with TRBJ2-3; 12 positions agree with TRBD2. CDR3 length: 16 amino acids. CDR1 and CDR2 from the germline V gene are SGHTA and FQGTGA. With 1 base clipped from V and 6 bases from J, the junction kept 5 bases outside the gene matches. CDR3 nucleotides: TGTGCCAGCAGCTTAATGGGACTAGCGGGCCCGGATACGCAGTATTTT. Translation gives CASSLMGLAGPDTQYF.

The CDR3 nucleotides read TGTGCCAGTAACGATCACAGGGGCCGAGGTCGGAAGGCTTTCTTT. It specifies CASNDHRGRGRKAFF. This chain uses TRBV19 with TRBJ1-1, with 7 bases fitting TRBD1. CDR3 length equals 15 residues. V was pared by 7 bases and J by 11 bases, with 19 bases of the junction left unmatched. CDR1 and CDR2 (germline): LNHDA, SQIVND (reference sequence).

V usage is TRBV7-2 and J usage is TRBJ2-5; 10 bases map to TRBD2. V dropped 2 bases and J dropped 4; count of bases not matched to a gene: 4. The CDR3 covers 15 residues. Per the germline V gene, CDR1 is SGHTA and CDR2 is FQGNSA. CDR3 region: CASSLSGLALETQYF. The CDR3 DNA is TGTGCCAGCAGCTTATCGGGACTAGCGCTAGAGACCCAGTACTTC.

V is TRBV5-1 and J is TRBJ2-5; D perhaps matches TRBD2 (6 bases). Germline CDR1 SGHRS, CDR2 YFSETQ. The CDR3 has 14 residues. V lost 0 bases, J lost 7 bases, and 13 bases lay in between. CDR3 loop: CASSLGDPGGTQYF. In DNA form, the CDR3 reads TGCGCCAGCAGCTTGGGCGATCCCGGGGGGACCCAGTACTTC.

The chain links TRBV20-1 to TRBJ1-1; D call uncertain. The CDR3 extends over 11 amino acids. Germline CDR1 is DFQATT and CDR2 is SNEGSKA (reference sequence). V shed 1 base and J shed 6 bases, with 6 bases lying between them. Written as DNA, the CDR3 is TGCAGTGCTAGAGTCGGGGCTGAAGCTTTCTTT. Translating it yields CSARVGAEAFF.